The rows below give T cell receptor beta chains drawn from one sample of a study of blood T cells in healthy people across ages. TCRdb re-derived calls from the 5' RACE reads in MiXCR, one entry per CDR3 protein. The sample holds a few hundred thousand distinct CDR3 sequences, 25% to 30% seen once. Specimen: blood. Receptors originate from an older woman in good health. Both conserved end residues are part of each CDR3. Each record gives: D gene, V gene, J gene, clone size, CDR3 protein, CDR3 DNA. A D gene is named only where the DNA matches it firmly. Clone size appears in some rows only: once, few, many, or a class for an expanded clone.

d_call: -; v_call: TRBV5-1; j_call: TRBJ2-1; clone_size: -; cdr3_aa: CASSFTSSSYNEQFF; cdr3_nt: TGCGCCAGCAGCTTCACATCAAGCTCCTACAATGAGCAGTTCTTC
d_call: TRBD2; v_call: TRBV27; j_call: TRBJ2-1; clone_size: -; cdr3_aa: CASSLSSGGEQFF; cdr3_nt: TGTGCCAGCAGTTTAAGCTCGGGAGGTGAGCAGTTCTTC
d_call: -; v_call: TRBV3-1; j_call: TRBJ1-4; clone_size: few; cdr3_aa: CASSQEFAGSEKLFF; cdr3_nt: TGTGCCAGCAGCCAAGAATTTGCGGGGAGTGAAAAACTGTTTTTT
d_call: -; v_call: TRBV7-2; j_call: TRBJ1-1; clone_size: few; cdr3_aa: CASSLSGPEAFF; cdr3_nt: TGTGCCAGCAGCTTATCGGGCCCTGAAGCTTTCTTT
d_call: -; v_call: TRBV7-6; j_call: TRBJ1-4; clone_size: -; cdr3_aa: CANSFGPSTNEKLFF; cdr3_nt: TGTGCCAACAGCTTCGGGCCGTCAACTAATGAAAAACTGTTTTTT
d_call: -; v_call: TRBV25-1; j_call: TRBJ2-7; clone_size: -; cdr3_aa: CASEGDSTYEQYF; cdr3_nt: TGTGCCAGCGAAGGCGACAGTACCTACGAGCAGTACTTC
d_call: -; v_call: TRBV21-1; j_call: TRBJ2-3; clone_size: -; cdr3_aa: CASSKAGVGTDTQYF; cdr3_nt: TGTGCCAGCAGCAAAGCTGGGGTTGGCACAGATACGCAGTATTTT
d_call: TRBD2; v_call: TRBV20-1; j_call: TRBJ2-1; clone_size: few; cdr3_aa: CSAASGGNYNEQFF; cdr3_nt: TGCAGTGCGGCTAGCGGGGGCAACTACAATGAGCAGTTCTTC
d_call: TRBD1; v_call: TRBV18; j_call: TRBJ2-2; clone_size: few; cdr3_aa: CASSPGQDTGELFF; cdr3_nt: TGTGCCAGCTCACCGGGACAGGACACCGGGGAGCTGTTTTTT
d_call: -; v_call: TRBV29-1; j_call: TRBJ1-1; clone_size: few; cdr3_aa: CSGGTEEAFF; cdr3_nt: TGCAGCGGAGGGACGGAGGAAGCTTTCTTT
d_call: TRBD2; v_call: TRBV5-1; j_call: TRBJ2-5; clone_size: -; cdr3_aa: CASKGTSGSTGGTQYF; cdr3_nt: TGCGCCAGCAAGGGGACTAGCGGGTCCACCGGAGGGACCCAGTACTTC
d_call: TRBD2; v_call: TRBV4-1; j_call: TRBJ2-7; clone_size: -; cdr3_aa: CASSPNGRGGGNEQYF; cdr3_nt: TGCGCCAGCAGCCCAAACGGGAGGGGGGGCGGCAACGAGCAGTACTTC
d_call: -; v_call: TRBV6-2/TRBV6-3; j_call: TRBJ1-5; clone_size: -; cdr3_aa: CASIKGPWGNQPQHF; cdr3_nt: TGTGCCAGCATCAAAGGGCCCTGGGGCAATCAGCCCCAGCATTTT
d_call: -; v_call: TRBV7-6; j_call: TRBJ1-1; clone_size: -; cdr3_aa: CASSPPGGPTEAFF; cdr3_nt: TGTGCCAGCAGCCCACCCGGGGGACCCACTGAAGCTTTCTTT
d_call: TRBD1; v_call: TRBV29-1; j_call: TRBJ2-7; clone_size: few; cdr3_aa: CSVVGQGRYEQYF; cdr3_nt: TGCAGCGTTGTTGGACAGGGGCGCTACGAGCAGTACTTC
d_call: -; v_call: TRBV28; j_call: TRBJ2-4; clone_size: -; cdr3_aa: CASSGYRKNIQYF; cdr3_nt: TGTGCCAGCAGTGGGTATCGCAAAAACATTCAGTACTTC
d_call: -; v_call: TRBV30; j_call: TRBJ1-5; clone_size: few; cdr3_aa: CAWSVTENQPQHF; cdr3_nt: TGTGCCTGGAGTGTAACGGAGAATCAGCCCCAGCATTTT
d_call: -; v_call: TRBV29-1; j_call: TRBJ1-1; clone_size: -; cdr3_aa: CSVAGTMNTEAFF; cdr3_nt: TGCAGCGTTGCCGGGACAATGAACACTGAAGCTTTCTTT
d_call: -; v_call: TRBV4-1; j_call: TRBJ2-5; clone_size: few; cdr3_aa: CASSQGRSEEQETQYF; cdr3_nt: TGCGCCAGCAGCCAAGGGAGGAGCGAGGAACAAGAGACCCAGTACTTC
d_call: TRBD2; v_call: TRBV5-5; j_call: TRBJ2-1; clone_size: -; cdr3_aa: CASSPFAGGHSYNEQFF; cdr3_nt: TGTGCCAGCAGCCCTTTTGCGGGGGGGCATTCCTACAATGAGCAGTTCTTC
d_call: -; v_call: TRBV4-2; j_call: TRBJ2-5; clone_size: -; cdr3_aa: CASSQASWLAETQCF; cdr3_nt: TGTGCCAGCAGCCAAGCGTCCTGGCTCGCTGAGACCCAGTGCTTC
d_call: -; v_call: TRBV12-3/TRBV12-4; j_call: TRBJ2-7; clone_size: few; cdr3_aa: CASNRGGYEQYF; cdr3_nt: TGTGCCAGCAACCGGGGCGGGTACGAGCAGTACTTC
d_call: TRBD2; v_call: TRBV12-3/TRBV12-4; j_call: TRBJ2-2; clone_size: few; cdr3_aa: CASSYLGGGASTGELFF; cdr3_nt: TGTGCCAGCAGTTATCTTGGCGGGGGGGCCTCCACCGGGGAGCTGTTTTTT
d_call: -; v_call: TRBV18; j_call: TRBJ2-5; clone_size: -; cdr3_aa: CASSPSAAIQETQYF; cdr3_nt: TGTGCCAGCTCACCGTCGGCAGCCATCCAAGAGACCCAGTACTTC
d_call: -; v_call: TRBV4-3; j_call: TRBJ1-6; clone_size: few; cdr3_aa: CASSVGRSSYNSPLHF; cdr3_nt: TGCGCCAGCAGCGTAGGCAGGAGCTCCTATAATTCACCCCTCCACTTT
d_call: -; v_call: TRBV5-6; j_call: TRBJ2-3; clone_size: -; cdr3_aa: CASSWTKTSTDTQYF; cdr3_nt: TGTGCCAGCAGCTGGACCAAAACCAGCACAGATACGCAGTATTTT
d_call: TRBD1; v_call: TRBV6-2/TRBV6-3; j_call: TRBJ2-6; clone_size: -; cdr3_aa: CASSFPGQNSGANVLTF; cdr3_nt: TGTGCCAGCAGTTTCCCGGGACAGAACTCTGGGGCCAACGTCCTGACTTTC
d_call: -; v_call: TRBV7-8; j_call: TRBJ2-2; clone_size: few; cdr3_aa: CASSLIARGELFF; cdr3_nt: TGTGCCAGCAGCCTAATAGCCAGGGGGGAGCTGTTTTTT
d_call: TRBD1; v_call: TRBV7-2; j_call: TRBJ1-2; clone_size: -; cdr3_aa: CASSPTGVSGYTF; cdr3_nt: TGTGCCAGCAGTCCTACAGGGGTCAGTGGCTACACCTTC
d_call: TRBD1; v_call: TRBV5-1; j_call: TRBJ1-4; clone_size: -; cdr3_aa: CASSLGDSTWEEKLFF; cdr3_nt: TGCGCCAGCAGCTTGGGGGACAGCACCTGGGAAGAAAAACTGTTTTTT
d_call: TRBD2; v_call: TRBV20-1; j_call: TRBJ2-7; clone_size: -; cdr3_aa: CSARVRRSGGSAYEQYF; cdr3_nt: TGCAGTGCTAGAGTGCGAAGAAGCGGGGGATCCGCCTACGAGCAGTACTTC
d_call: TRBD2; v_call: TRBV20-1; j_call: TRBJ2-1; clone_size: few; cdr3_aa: CSARGTWGGNYNEQFF; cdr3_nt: TGCAGTGCTAGAGGAACCTGGGGGGGGAACTACAATGAGCAGTTCTTC
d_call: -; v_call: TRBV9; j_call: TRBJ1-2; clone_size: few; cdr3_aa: CASSVDLGSYTF; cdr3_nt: TGTGCCAGCAGCGTAGATTTAGGCAGCTACACCTTC
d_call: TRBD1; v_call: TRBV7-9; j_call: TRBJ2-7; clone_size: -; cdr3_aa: CASSVRQGASEQYF; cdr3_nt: TGTGCCAGCAGCGTCCGACAGGGCGCGTCCGAGCAGTACTTC
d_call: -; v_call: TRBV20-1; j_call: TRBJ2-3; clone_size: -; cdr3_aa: CSAPRMGGGTDTQYF; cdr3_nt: TGCAGTGCCCCTCGGATGGGGGGAGGCACAGATACGCAGTATTTT
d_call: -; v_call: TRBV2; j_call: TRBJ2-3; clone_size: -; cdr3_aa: CASVLGGQSTDTQYF; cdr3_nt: TGTGCCAGCGTCCTGGGGGGCCAAAGCACAGATACGCAGTATTTT